What follows describes a single TCR beta chain. In this sample, this clonotype turned up many times. Its antigen has not been determined. One base away there is no much larger clone; base qualities are not given. Libraries were built with PCR. TCRdb names NextSeq 500 as the instrument used. Bulk TCR libraries were made following a previously described method, with the TCR primers given in Table S5. Purification of total RNA was performed with the Qiagen AllPrep DNA/RNA kit. Reads from multiple sequencing runs of the same library were pooled before analysis. The published analysis was carried out like this. Reads were retained only if the reads had an exact TCR constant sequence, and the retained reads were trimmed to 150 nt and grouped according to their 12-nt molecular barcodes. Reads in each barcode group were sub-clustered using a 15% Levenshtein threshold, and a quality-weighted consensus sequence was built for each RNA molecule. Non-functional sequences were filtered out, along with any lower-count sequence sitting one edit away from another sequence. Based on fitting two negative binomial distributions, any barcode sub-cluster with under 20% of the maximum read count was discarded. TCRdb ran its own pipeline on the public reads, namely fastp trimming at Q25 and MiXCR clone calling, and kept in-frame beta chains. Rows merge per CDR3 protein into single entries with the most common DNA and genes. TCRdb assigned the V and J calls; the authors' analysis was not used. The table for this sample lists approximately 320,000 distinct CDR3 sequences; about a quarter of them were counted only once. The leading ten clones occupy about 0.73% of the sample.

Libraries of naive CD8 T cells were generated from roughly 21,000 to 960,000 sorted cells, with 10%, 30% or 50% of the purified RNA used. Naive CD8 T cells, defined as CD8+CD4-CCR7+CD45RA+, were FACS-sorted into RLT Plus buffer on a BD FACSAria II. To test detection sensitivity, Jurkat RNA equivalent to more than eight TCR copies was spiked into samples of about 19,000-1,000,000 naive CD8 T cells. CD8 T cells were enriched using RosetteSep CD8+ T Cell Enrichment Cocktail and Ficoll-Paque, and the enriched cells then underwent ACK red cell lysis. The source of the sample is a study of molecular identifiers for immune sequencing clone quantification (dated by TCRdb to 2016 to 2018). About the investigation overall: For a replicate experiment, the RNA from either around 20,000 or 99,000 naive CD8 T cells was divided into five aliquots, and four of those aliquots went on to sequencing. CD8 T cells were used in a methods study to benchmark molecular-identifier clustering-based TCR repertoire sequencing (MIDCIRS) and TCR RNA copy counting.

Results and caveats for the whole study, not just this receptor: Modeling estimated approximately 3 recovered TCR RNA copies per cell, compared with about ten by digital PCR, which implies about 30% capture efficiency. In CMV-specific effector cells, over 99% of molecules were held by clones above 20 RNA copies, whereas under 1% of molecules were held by such clones in naive cells. Even against a background of roughly 1 million naive CD8 T cells, spiked-in Jurkat TCR RNA amounting to a single cell's worth was reported to be detectable. When barcode sub-clustering was omitted, TCR diversity was inflated by chimeric consensus sequences, with chimeras reaching as high as 47%. Identical TCR molecules sharing a barcode could cause highly expanded clone sizes to be underestimated. Spiked-in Jurkat TCR RNA (approximately 10 copies' worth), which is not part of the donor repertoire, was contained in the naive libraries.

For CDR1 and CDR2, the germline V gene lists SGHTA and FQGNSA. Its CDR3 holds 14 amino acids, cysteine through phenylalanine. The only DNA kept is the CDR3, 42 bases in frame from the first base. V is shortened by 3 bases, J by 0 bases, and the region joining them spans 8 bases. The material sequenced was naive CD8+ T cells from blood, with Jurkat cell RNA spiked in. The cell subset or site label for this specimen denotes: FACS-sorted CD8+CD4-CCR7+CD45RA+ naive T cells. The rearranged segments are TRBV7-2 and TRBJ1-1, with no reliable assignment of the D segment. This receptor was taken from a human donor in good health. Some libraries in this study had Jurkat cell RNA spiked in. Here the CDR3 is given as CASSFLDLNTEAFF. DNA sequence: TGTGCCAGCAGCTTCTTGGACTTGAACACTGAAGCTTTCTTT.